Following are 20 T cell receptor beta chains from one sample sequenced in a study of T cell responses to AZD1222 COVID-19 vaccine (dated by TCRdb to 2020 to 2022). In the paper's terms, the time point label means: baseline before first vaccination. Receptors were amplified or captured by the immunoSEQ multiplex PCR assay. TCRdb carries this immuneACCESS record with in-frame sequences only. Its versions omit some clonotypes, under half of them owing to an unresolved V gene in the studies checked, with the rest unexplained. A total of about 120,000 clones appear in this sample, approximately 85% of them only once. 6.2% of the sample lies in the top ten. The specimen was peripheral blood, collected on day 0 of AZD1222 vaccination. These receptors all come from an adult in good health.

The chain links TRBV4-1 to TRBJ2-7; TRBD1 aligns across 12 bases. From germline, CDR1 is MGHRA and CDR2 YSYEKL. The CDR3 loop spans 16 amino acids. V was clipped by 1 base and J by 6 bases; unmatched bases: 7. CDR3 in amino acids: CASSQVRDRGLSEQYF. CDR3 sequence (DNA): TGCGCCAGCAGCCAAGTTAGGGACAGGGGGCTCAGCGAGCAGTACTTC.

CDR3 protein: CSAGENTGELFF. DNA of the CDR3: TGCAGTGCTGGTGAGAACACCGGGGAGCTGTTTTTT. This rearrangement joins TRBV20-1 to TRBJ2-2, with unresolved D. The CDR3 runs 12 residues. Germline V gives CDR1 DFQATT, CDR2 SNEGSKA (reference sequence). V was clipped by 5 bases and J by 1 base, with 5 bases between them.

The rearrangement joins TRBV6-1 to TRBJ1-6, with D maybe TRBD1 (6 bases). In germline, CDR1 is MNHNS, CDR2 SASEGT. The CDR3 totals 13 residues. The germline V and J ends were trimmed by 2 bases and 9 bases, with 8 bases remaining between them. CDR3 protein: CASSEPGVSPLHF. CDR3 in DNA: TGTGCCAGCAGTGAACCAGGGGTTTCACCCCTCCACTTT.

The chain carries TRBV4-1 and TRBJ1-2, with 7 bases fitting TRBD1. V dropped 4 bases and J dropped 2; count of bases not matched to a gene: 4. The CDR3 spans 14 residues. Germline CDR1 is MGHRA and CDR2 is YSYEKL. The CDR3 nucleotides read TGCGCCAGCAGCCCTATGACAGGGAACTATGGCTACACCTTC. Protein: CASSPMTGNYGYTF.

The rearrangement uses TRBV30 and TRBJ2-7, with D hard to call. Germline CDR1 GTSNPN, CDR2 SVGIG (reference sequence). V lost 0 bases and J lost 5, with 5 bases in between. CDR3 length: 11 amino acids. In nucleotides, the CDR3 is TGTGCCTGGAGTGTTGGGCACGAGCAGTACTTC. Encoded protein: CAWSVGHEQYF.

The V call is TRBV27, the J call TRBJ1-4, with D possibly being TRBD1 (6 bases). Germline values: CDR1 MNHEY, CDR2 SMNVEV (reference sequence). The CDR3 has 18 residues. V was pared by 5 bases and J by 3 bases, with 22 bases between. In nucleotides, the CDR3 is TGTGCCAGCAGTAGAACCCCTCGACTTCAGGGGCCTAATGAAAAACTGTTTTTT. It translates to CASSRTPRLQGPNEKLFF.

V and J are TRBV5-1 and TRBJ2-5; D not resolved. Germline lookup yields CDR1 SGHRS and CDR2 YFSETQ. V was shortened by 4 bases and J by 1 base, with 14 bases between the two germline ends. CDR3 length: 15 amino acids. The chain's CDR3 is CASSRVTTPQETQYF. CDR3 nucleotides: TGCGCCAGCAGCCGGGTTACGACTCCCCAAGAGACCCAGTACTTC.

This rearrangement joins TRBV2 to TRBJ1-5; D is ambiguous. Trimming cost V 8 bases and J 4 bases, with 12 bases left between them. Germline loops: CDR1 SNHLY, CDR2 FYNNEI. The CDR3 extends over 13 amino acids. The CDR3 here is CASLRAPNQPQHF. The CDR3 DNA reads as TGTGCCAGCTTACGGGCACCTAATCAGCCCCAGCATTTT. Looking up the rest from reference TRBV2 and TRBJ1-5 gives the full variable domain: EPEVTQTPSHQVTQMGQEVILRCVPISNHLYFYWYRQILGQKVEFLVSFYNNEISEKSEIFDDQFSVERPDGSNFTLKIRSTKLEDSAMYFCASLRAPNQPQHFGDGTRLSIL.

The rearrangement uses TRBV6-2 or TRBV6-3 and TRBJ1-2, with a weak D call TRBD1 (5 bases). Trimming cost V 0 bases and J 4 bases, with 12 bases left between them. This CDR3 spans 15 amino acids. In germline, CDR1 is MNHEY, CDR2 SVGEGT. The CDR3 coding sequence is TGTGCCAGCAGTTACTCCTTGGGACGGCCCTATGGCTACACCTTC. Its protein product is CASSYSLGRPYGYTF.

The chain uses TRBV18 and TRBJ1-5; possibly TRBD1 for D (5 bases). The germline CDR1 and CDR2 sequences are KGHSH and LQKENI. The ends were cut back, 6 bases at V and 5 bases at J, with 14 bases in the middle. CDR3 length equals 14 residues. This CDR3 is CASSGMGGDQPQHF. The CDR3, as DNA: TGTGCCAGCTCCGGTATGGGGGGTGATCAGCCCCAGCATTTT.

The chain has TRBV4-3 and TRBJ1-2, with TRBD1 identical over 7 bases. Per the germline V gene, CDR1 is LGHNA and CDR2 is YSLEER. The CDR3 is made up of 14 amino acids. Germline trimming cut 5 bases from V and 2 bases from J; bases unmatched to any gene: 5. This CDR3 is CASSSGTANYGYTF. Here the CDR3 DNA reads TGCGCCAGCAGCTCCGGGACAGCAAACTATGGCTACACCTTC.

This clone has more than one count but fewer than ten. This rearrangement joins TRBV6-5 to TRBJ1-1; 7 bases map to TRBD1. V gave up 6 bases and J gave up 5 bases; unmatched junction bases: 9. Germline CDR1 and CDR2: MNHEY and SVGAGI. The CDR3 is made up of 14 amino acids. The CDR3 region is CASRAGGSSTEAFF. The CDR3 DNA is TGTGCCAGCAGAGCAGGGGGGTCGTCGACTGAAGCTTTCTTT.

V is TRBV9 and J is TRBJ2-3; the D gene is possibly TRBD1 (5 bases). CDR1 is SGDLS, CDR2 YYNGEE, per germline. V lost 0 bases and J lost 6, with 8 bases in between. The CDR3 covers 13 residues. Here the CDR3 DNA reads TGTGCCAGCAGCGTAGGGGGCTGGGATACGCAGTATTTT. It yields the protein CASSVGGWDTQYF. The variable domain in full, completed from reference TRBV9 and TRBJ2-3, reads DSGVTQTPKHLITATGQRVTLRCSPRSGDLSVYWYQQSLDQGLQFLIQYYNGEERAKGNILERFSAQQFPDLHSELNLSSLELGDSALYFCASSVGGWDTQYFGPGTRLTVL.

CDR3: CAISDRGPESYNSPLHF. CDR3 coding DNA: TGTGCCATCAGTGACAGGGGGCCGGAGTCCTATAATTCACCCCTCCACTTT. The V and J genes are TRBV10-3 and TRBJ1-6; 8 bases are shared with TRBD1. J lost 1 base, V lost 3 bases, and 5 bases had no gene match. Germline CDR1 and CDR2: ENHRY and SYGVKD. The CDR3 is 17 amino acids.

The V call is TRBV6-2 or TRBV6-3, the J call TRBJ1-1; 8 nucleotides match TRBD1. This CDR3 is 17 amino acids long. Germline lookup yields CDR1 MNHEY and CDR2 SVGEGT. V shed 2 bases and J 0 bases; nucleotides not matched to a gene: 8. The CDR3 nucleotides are TGTGCCAGCAGTTACCCAAGACGGGGACAGGTGAACACTGAAGCTTTCTTT. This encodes CASSYPRRGQVNTEAFF.

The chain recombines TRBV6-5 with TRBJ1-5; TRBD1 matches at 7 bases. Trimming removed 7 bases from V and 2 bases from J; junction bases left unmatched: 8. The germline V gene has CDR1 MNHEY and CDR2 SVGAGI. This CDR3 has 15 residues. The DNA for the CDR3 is TGTGCCAGCAAAGGGGACAGTGGGGGCAATCAGCCCCAGCATTTT. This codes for CASKGDSGGNQPQHF.

The CDR3 sequence: CASSWAGTEGSNEQFF. The CDR3, as DNA: TGCGCCAGCAGCTGGGCCGGGACGGAGGGGTCCAATGAGCAGTTCTTC. The chain has TRBV5-1 and TRBJ2-1; TRBD2 is a possible D gene (6 bases). The V end was cut by 3 bases, the J end by 6 bases, with 19 bases between. The germline CDR1 and CDR2 sequences are SGHRS and YFSETQ. The CDR3 has 16 amino acids. Full variable domain (rest looked up from reference TRBV5-1 and TRBJ2-1): KAGVTQTPRYLIKTRGQQVTLSCSPISGHRSVSWYQQTPGQGLQFLFEYFSETQRNKGNFPGRFSGRQFSNSRSEMNVSTLELGDSALYLCASSWAGTEGSNEQFFGPGTRLTVL.

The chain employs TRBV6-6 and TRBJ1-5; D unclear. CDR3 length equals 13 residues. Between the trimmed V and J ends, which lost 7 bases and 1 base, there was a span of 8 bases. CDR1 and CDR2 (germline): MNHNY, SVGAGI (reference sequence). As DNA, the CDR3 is TGTGCCAGCACTTGGGAGAGCAATCAGCCCCAGCATTTT. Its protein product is CASTWESNQPQHF.

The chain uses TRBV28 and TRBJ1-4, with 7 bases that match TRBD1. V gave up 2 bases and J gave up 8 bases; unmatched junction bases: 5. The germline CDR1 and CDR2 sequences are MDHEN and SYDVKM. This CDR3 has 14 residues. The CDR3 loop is CASSLPQGGEKLFF. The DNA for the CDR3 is TGTGCCAGCAGTTTACCTCAGGGGGGCGAAAAACTGTTTTTT.

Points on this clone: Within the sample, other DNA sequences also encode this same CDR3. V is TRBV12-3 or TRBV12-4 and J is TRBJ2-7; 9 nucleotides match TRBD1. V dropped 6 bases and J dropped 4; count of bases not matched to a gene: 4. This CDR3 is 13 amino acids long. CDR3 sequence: CASSPGQGYEQYF. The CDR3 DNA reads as TGTGCCAGCAGCCCGGGACAGGGATACGAGCAGTACTTC.